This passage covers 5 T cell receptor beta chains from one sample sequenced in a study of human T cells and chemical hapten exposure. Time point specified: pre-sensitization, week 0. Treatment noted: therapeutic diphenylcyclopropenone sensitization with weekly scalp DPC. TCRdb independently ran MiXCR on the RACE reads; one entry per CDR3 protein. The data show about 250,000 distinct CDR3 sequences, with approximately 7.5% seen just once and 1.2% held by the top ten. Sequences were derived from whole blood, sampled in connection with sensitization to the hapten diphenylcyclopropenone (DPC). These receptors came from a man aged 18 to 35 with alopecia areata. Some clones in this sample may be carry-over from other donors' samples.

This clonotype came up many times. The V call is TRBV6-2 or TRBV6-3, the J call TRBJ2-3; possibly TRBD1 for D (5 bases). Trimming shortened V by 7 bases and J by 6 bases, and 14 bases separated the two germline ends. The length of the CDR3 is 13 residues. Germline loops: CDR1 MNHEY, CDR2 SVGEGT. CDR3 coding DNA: TGTGCCAGCACCACAAGGGGTTTGGATACGCAGTATTTT. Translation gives CASTTRGLDTQYF.

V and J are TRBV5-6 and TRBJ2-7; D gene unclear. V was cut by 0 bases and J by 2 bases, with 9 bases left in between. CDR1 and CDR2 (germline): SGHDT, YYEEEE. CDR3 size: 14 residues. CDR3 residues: CASSLVTTAYEQYF. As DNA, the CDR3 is TGTGCCAGCAGCTTGGTGACAACCGCCTACGAGCAGTACTTC.

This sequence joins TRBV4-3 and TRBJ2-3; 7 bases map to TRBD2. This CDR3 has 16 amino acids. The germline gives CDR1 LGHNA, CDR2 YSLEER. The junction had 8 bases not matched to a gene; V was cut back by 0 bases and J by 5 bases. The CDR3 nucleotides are TGCGCCAGCAGCCAAGATGCCGGACTAGTCATAGATACGCAGTATTTT. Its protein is CASSQDAGLVIDTQYF.

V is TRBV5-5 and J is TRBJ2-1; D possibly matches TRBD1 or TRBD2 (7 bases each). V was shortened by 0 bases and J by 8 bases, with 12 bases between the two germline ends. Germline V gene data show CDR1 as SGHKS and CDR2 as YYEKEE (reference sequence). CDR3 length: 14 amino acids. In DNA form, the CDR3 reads TGTGCCAGCAGCTTGGGACAGGGAGGGGATGAGCAGTTCTTC. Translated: CASSLGQGGDEQFF. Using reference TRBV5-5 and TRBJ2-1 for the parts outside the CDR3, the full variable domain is DAGVTQSPTHLIKTRGQQVTLRCSPISGHKSVSWYQQVLGQGPQFIFQYYEKEERGRGNFPDRFSARQFPNYSSELNVNALLLGDSALYLCASSLGQGGDEQFFGPGTRLTVL.

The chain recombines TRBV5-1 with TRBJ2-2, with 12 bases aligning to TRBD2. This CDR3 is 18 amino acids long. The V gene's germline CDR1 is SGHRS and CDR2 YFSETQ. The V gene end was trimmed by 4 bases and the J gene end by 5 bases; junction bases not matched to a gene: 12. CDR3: CASSPGLAGTHGTGELFF. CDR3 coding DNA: TGCGCCAGCAGCCCAGGACTAGCGGGGACCCACGGGACCGGGGAGCTGTTTTTT.